A single sample is the source of the 27 T cell receptor beta chains below, sequenced in a study of blood T cell repertoires in COVID-19. Sequencing used immunoSEQ multiplex PCR; TCRdb keeps in-frame clones, though not all of them. The table includes under 150,000 clones, around four fifths detected once. The sequenced material came from peripheral blood. The receptors stem from a woman between 40 and 50 years old with acute or convalescent COVID-19.

The J gene is TRBJ1-5, the V gene TRBV10-3; the D is unclear. V gave up 0 bases and J gave up 3 bases, with 9 bases separating them. CDR3 length: 15 amino acids. Germline V gene sequence: CDR1 ENHRY, CDR2 SYGVKD. CDR3 coding DNA: TGTGCCATCAGTGAGTCGGGGAGGGACAATCAGCCCCAGCATTTT. This codes for CAISESGRDNQPQHF.

The J gene is TRBJ2-5, the V gene TRBV6-8; possible D gene TRBD1, 6 bases. V shed 2 bases and J shed 2 bases, with 18 bases lying between them. The CDR3 runs to 17 residues. Per germline, CDR1 MNHGY and CDR2 SAAAGT. The chain's CDR3 is CASSYTDRPVSQETQYF. The CDR3, as DNA: TGTGCCAGCAGTTACACCGACAGGCCAGTGAGTCAAGAGACCCAGTACTTC.

J is TRBJ2-3 and V is TRBV4-3, with a weak D call TRBD2 (5 bases). The length of the CDR3 is 14 residues. Germline values: CDR1 LGHNA, CDR2 YSLEER. Deletions cut 5 bases from V and 2 bases from J, with 11 bases between. The CDR3 is CASSGLKLTDTQYF. DNA for the CDR3: TGCGCCAGCAGCGGACTCAAACTCACAGATACGCAGTATTTT.

The chain carries TRBV6-5 and TRBJ2-7; 7 bases fit TRBD2. This CDR3 has 15 amino acids. Germline loops: CDR1 MNHEY, CDR2 SVGAGI. Germline trimming cut 7 bases from V and 0 bases from J; bases unmatched to any gene: 9. The CDR3 nucleotides are TGTGCCAGCACGGGAAGCGGGACCTCCTCCTACGAGCAGTACTTC. Translation gives CASTGSGTSSYEQYF.

V is TRBV10-3 and J is TRBJ2-1; possible D gene TRBD2, 7 bases. This CDR3 is built from 15 residues. The germline gives CDR1 ENHRY, CDR2 SYGVKD. V lost 3 bases and J lost 6, with 15 bases in between. Written as DNA, the CDR3 is TGTGCCATCAGTGAACGCGGGGGCGGGGGCAATGAGCAGTTCTTC. Amino acids: CAISERGGGGNEQFF.

This sequence joins TRBV5-1 and TRBJ1-5; tentatively, D is TRBD1 (6 bases). The CDR3 has 15 amino acids. V gave up 4 bases and J gave up 6 bases, with 17 bases separating them. CDR1 and CDR2 from the germline V gene are SGHRS and YFSETQ. The CDR3 nucleotides read TGCGCCAGCAGCCGGGGTCCAGGGGTAGGTCAGCCCCAGCATTTT. Its protein is CASSRGPGVGQPQHF.

As for this clone: The sample contains more than one DNA sequence encoding this CDR3. The V gene is TRBV12-3 or TRBV12-4, the J gene TRBJ1-1, with D possibly matching TRBD1 (5 bases). The CDR3 runs 13 residues. Deletions cut 1 base from V and 4 bases from J, with 7 bases between. This CDR3 is CASSLGGGTEAFF. In DNA, the CDR3 is TGTGCCAGCAGTTTAGGGGGGGGCACTGAAGCTTTCTTT.

The sample holds a few counts of this clone. The chain joins TRBV6-5 to TRBJ2-3; TRBD2 aligns across 11 bases. CDR3 length equals 14 residues. Germline loops: CDR1 MNHEY, CDR2 SVGAGI. The V gene end was trimmed by 8 bases and the J gene end by 6 bases; junction bases not matched to a gene: 7. The CDR3 loop is CASGLASGGDTQYF. CDR3 bases: TGTGCCAGCGGGCTGGCTAGCGGGGGGGATACGCAGTATTTT.

This clone was counted ten times or more. The chain carries TRBV7-2 and TRBJ1-3; 7 nucleotides align to TRBD1. The V and J ends lost 3 bases and 4 bases, in that order; junction bases with no gene match: 3. CDR3 size: 14 residues. Looked up from germline, CDR1 is SGHTA and CDR2 is FQGNSA. CDR3: CASSLGQPGNTIYF. The CDR3 region has the DNA TGTGCCAGCAGCTTGGGACAGCCAGGAAACACCATATATTTT.

The chain recombines TRBV6-2 or TRBV6-3 with TRBJ2-5, with 15 bases fitting TRBD2. Looked up from germline, CDR1 is MNHEY and CDR2 is SVGEGT. CDR3 length equals 15 residues. V lost 4 bases to trimming and J lost 5 bases; unmatched junction nucleotides: 2. CDR3 in amino acids: CASSWTSGGAETQYF. In DNA form, the CDR3 reads TGTGCCAGCAGTTGGACTAGCGGGGGGGCGGAGACCCAGTACTTC.

Details on this clone: Other DNA variants within this sample encode the same CDR3. V is TRBV29-1 and J is TRBJ1-4, with a weak D call TRBD1 (6 bases). The CDR3 consists of 12 residues. V was shortened by 4 bases and J by 5 bases, with 8 bases between the two germline ends. Germline V gives CDR1 SQVTM, CDR2 ANQGSEA. Written as DNA, the CDR3 is TGCAGCGTTGGGCAGGGGAATGAAAAACTGTTTTTT. Protein: CSVGQGNEKLFF.

The J gene is TRBJ1-2, the V gene TRBV7-9; possibly TRBD1 for D (5 bases). The CDR3 length is 13 residues. The V end lost 5 bases, the J end lost 8 bases, and 15 bases lay between the germline ends. Germline-derived CDR1 and CDR2 are SEHNR and FQNEAQ (reference sequence). The DNA for the CDR3 is TGTGCCAGCAGCCCAGGGAGGGAGAGAGGCTACACCTTC. The encoded protein is CASSPGRERGYTF. The full variable domain, completed using reference TRBV7-9 and TRBJ1-2, is DTGVSQNPRHKITKRGQNVTFRCDPISEHNRLYWYRQTLGQGPEFLTYFQNEAQLEKSRLLSDRFSAERPKGSFSTLEIQRTEQGDSAMYLCASSPGRERGYTFGSGTRLTVV.

This sequence joins TRBV30 and TRBJ1-2; D gene ambiguous. Looked up from germline, CDR1 is GTSNPN and CDR2 is SVGIG (reference sequence). V lost 4 bases to trimming and J lost 5 bases, with 11 bases between them. The CDR3 is made up of 12 amino acids. CDR3 amino acids: CAWTIAGYGYTF. The CDR3 nucleotides are TGTGCCTGGACAATCGCCGGGTATGGCTACACCTTC. Based on the CDR3 plus reference TRBV30 and TRBJ1-2, the full variable domain is SQTIHQWPATLVQPVGSPLSLECTVEGTSNPNLYWYRQAAGRGLQLLFYSVGIGQISSEVPQNLSASRPQDRQFILSSKKLLLSDSGFYLCAWTIAGYGYTFGSGTRLTVV.

J is TRBJ1-1 and V is TRBV13, with D possibly TRBD1 on 6 matching bases. The V end was cut by 4 bases, the J end by 4 bases, with 13 bases between. CDR1 PRHDT and CDR2 FYEKMQ come from the germline V gene (reference sequence). This CDR3 region has 14 residues. CDR3 nucleotides: TGTGCCAGCAGCTCCAGGGGCACAGCCACTGAAGCTTTCTTT. It yields the protein CASSSRGTATEAFF.

The chain links TRBV12-5 to TRBJ2-7; D perhaps matches TRBD2 (6 bases). The germline CDR1 and CDR2 sequences are LGHNT and FRNRAP. The V gene lost 0 bases and the J gene lost 4 bases, with 13 bases spanning the gap. CDR3 length equals 15 residues. CDR3 DNA: TGTGCTAGTGGTTTGGTACTTAGGCGGGATTACGAGCAGTACTTC. Translation gives CASGLVLRRDYEQYF. Full variable domain (rest looked up from reference TRBV12-5 and TRBJ2-7): DARVTQTPRHKVTEMGQEVTMRCQPILGHNTVFWYRQTMMQGLELLAYFRNRAPLDDSGMPKDRFSAEMPDATLATLKIQPSEPRDSAVYFCASGLVLRRDYEQYFGPGTRLTVT.

This clone was seen just once. This sequence joins TRBV7-9 and TRBJ2-4; TRBD2 is a possible D gene (5 bases). CDR3 length equals 12 residues. Germline CDR1 is SEHNR and CDR2 is FQNEAQ (reference sequence). V lost 5 bases, J lost 8 bases, and 10 bases lay in between. CDR3 amino acids: CASSPGGHIQYF. CDR3 bases: TGTGCCAGCAGCCCGGGCGGGCACATTCAGTACTTC.

The CDR3 DNA sequence: TGCGCCAGCAGCTCTGGGGGGGCCAGGGGGCAAACAGATACGCAGTATTTT. Protein sequence: CASSSGGARGQTDTQYF. The V call is TRBV10-1, the J call TRBJ2-3; D may be TRBD1 (8 bases). This CDR3 spans 17 amino acids. V lost 6 bases and J 3 bases, leaving 22 bases between the germline ends. Per germline, CDR1 WNHNN and CDR2 SYGVQD (reference sequence).

The chain combines TRBV11-2 with TRBJ1-2; 8 positions agree with TRBD1. The CDR3 length is 15 residues. CDR1 and CDR2 from the germline V gene are SGHAT and FQNNGV. V shed 3 bases, J shed 7 bases, and the junction held 10 bases outside the gene matches. Here the CDR3 DNA reads TGTGCCAGCAGCTTGGACGACAGGGGCCCTAGTGGCTACACCTTC. Its protein product is CASSLDDRGPSGYTF.

The chain couples TRBV25-1 to TRBJ1-6; TRBD1 aligns across 10 bases. This CDR3 is built from 14 residues. Germline values: CDR1 MGHDK, CDR2 SYGVNS. Germline trimming cut 7 bases from V and 8 bases from J; bases unmatched to any gene: 5. The CDR3 is CASIATGGDSPLHF. The CDR3 bases are TGTGCCAGCATAGCGACAGGGGGCGATTCACCCCTCCACTTT.

This clone has a single count. The V call is TRBV3-1 (or the pseudogene TRBV3-2), the J call TRBJ2-1, with 12 bases lining up with TRBD2. Germline V gene lookup returns CDR1 LGHDT and CDR2 YNNKEL (reference sequence). The V segment lost 6 bases and the J segment 9 bases; nucleotides outside the gene matches: 6. CDR3 length: 14 residues. In nucleotides, the CDR3 is TGTGCCAGCAGTCGGACTAGCGGGGCAGGTGAGCAGTTCTTC. It translates to CASSRTSGAGEQFF.

V gene TRBV18 combines with J gene TRBJ2-7, with unresolved D. V dropped 4 bases and J dropped 5 bases, with 18 bases sitting between them. Looked up from germline, CDR1 is KGHSH and CDR2 is LQKENI. CDR3 length equals 15 residues. In DNA form, the CDR3 reads TGTGCCAGCTCACATCGTATTACTCCGCCCAACGAGCAGTACTTC. Protein sequence: CASSHRITPPNEQYF.

This chain uses TRBV29-1 with TRBJ2-1; 9 bases are shared with TRBD1. The germline V gene encodes CDR1 SQVTM and CDR2 ANQGSEA. This CDR3 has 12 residues. In nucleotides, the CDR3 is TGCAGTTTCCGGACAGGGGAGAATGAGCAGTTCTTC. It codes for CSFRTGENEQFF.

The chain uses TRBV6-5 and TRBJ2-7; TRBD1 aligns across 12 bases. V lost 6 bases, J lost 6 bases, and 6 bases stayed unmatched. The CDR3 is 14 residues long. Germline assignment: CDR1 MNHEY and CDR2 SVGAGI. The CDR3 region has the DNA TGTGCCAGCAGGCCGGGACAGGGGGCGTCCGAGCAGTACTTC. It specifies CASRPGQGASEQYF.

This chain links TRBV5-5 with TRBJ1-1; D is unclear. Germline values: CDR1 SGHKS, CDR2 YYEKEE (reference sequence). CDR3 length: 14 residues. V was pared by 2 bases and J by 1 base, with 9 bases between. The CDR3 loop is CASSLGSGNTEAFF. In nucleotides, the CDR3 is TGTGCCAGCAGCTTAGGGAGCGGGAACACTGAAGCTTTCTTT.

This clone was seen just once. V usage is TRBV21-1 and J usage is TRBJ1-4; TRBD1, the table's D call, was not compared with the DNA. TRBV21-1 is described as a pseudogene. The CDR3 runs 14 residues. DNA for the CDR3: TGTGCCAGCAGCATGGGGGCAGGGAATGAAAAACTGTTTTTT. It codes for CASSMGAGNEKLFF.

The rearrangement uses TRBV7-2 and TRBJ2-2, with D perhaps TRBD1 (5 bases). CDR3 size: 15 residues. Germline-derived CDR1 and CDR2 are SGHTA and FQGNSA. Trimming took off 6 bases at V and 7 bases at J, with 18 bases between the two ends. The CDR3 sequence: CASSSDSGLLGELFF. In DNA, the CDR3 is TGTGCCAGCAGTTCCGACTCAGGGTTGCTCGGGGAGCTGTTTTTT.

This sequence joins TRBV9 and TRBJ2-3, with D unclear. Germline V gene lookup returns CDR1 SGDLS and CDR2 YYNGEE. The CDR3 covers 13 residues. V lost 4 bases to trimming and J lost 3 bases, with 9 bases between them. The CDR3 DNA reads TGTGCCAGCAGCTCCCGTCTGACAGATACGCAGTATTTT. Protein product: CASSSRLTDTQYF.